This T cell receptor beta chain originates from a study of blood T cells in healthy people across ages. The V end lost 6 bases, the J end lost 11 bases, and 19 bases lay between the germline ends. Germline V lookup: CDR1 MNHEY, CDR2 SMNVEV (reference sequence). The CDR3 consists of 13 residues. Primed by a sample-barcoded 5' primer and a J-beta primer mix, a second PCR proceeded for about 7 to 12 cycles. In TCRdb, the 5' RACE reads were re-called with MiXCR into one record per CDR3 protein. The sample has 950,000 to 1,200,000 distinct CDR3 sequences, about two fifths seen once. The source of this sequence is a man aged 18 to 29 in good health. Sequencing was carried out using blood. The V gene is TRBV27, the J gene TRBJ2-5; a weak D match, TRBD1 (6 bases). DNA for the CDR3: TGTGCCAGCAGCCGTACTTGGGACAATGAGCAGTACTTC. It translates to CASSRTWDNEQYF.